Below, one T cell receptor (beta chain) is given with its context. Its specificity is unknown. The sample is drawn from a study of cytomegalovirus exposure and HLA in healthy donors. About the research overall: Within an early data release were about 80 million unique TCRs drawn from HLA-typed donors.

Study-level points and caveats: Cytomegalovirus association was listed for 150 or so TCR beta chains. A later analysis linked a missense variant in DCLRE1C to the trimming of TCR beta V and J genes.

Germline CDR1 and CDR2: GTSNPN and SVGIG (reference sequence). The CDR3 length is 13 residues. Primers for the PCR totalled 60 Vbeta and 13 Jbeta. Original methodology: As a later analysis found, there were 78 million or so unique TCR beta chains, of which roughly 11 million were shared. Measured with immunoSEQ multiplex PCR; TCRdb has only the in-frame clones, and not every one. V, J and clone size are those of that table, while D and trimming were read from the DNA. The top ten clones hold 3% to 4% of a sample with about 150,000 clones, 70% to 80% of them seen once. This chain connects TRBV30 to TRBJ2-7; 8 bases fit TRBD2. Material for sequencing was PBMCs. This receptor was identified in a woman in her forties in good health and CMV-seronegative. The CDR3 here is CASSGSGRYEQYF. DNA of the CDR3: TGTGCTTCGAGCGGGAGTGGTCGGTACGAGCAGTACTTC.